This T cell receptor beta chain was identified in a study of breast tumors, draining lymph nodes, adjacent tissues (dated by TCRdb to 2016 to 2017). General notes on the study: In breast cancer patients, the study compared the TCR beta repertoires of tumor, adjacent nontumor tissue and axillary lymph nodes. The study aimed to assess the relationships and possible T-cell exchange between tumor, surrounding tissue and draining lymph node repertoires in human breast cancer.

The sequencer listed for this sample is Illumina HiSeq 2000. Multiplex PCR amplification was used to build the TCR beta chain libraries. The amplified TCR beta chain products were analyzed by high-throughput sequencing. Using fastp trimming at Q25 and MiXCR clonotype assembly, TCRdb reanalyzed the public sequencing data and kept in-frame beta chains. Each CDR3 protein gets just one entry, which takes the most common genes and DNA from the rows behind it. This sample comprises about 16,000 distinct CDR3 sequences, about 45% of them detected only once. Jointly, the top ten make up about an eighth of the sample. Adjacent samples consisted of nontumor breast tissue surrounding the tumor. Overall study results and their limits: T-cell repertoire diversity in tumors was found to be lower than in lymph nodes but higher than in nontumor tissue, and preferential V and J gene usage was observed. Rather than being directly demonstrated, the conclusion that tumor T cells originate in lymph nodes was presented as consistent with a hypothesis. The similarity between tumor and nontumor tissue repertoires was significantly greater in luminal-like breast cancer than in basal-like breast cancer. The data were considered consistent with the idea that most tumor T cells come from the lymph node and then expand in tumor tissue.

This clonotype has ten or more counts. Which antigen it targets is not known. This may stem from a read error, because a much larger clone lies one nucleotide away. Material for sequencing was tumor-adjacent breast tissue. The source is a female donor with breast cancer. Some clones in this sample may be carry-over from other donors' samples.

The CDR3 is CASSHSPGSSYNEQFF. At the DNA level, the sequence is TGTGCCAGCAGTCACTCGCCAGGAAGCTCCTACAATGAGCAGTTCTTC. Here the chain combines TRBV6-5 and TRBJ2-1; the D gene cannot be resolved reliably. Including the terminal cysteine and phenylalanine, the CDR3 comprises 16 residues. Solely the CDR3 DNA is kept, with 48 bases framed from the first base. CDR1 is given as MNHEY and CDR2 as SVGAGI, both from the germline V gene.